This T cell receptor beta chain emerged from a study of cytomegalovirus exposure and HLA in healthy donors (dated by TCRdb to 2016 to 2017). Some background on the complete study: An earlier analysis of more than 550 of the donors reported 250 to 350 Gb of sequence data and 95 million to 130 million unique TCR beta sequences obtained from approximately 180 million T cells. An early release that covered fewer than 750 HLA-typed donors contained approximately 300 gigabases of sequencing data and about 93 million unique TCR sequences. The genetic ancestry cluster associated with self-reported Caucasian donors included about 81% of the roughly 410 genotyped donors. The study aimed to test whether cataloging public T cell receptors could reveal signatures of past pathogen exposure. The T cell repertoires of 666 subjects were profiled by immunosequencing and related to cytomegalovirus serostatus. A separate validation cohort of about 110 different subjects was used in addition to the roughly 670-subject first cohort. High-throughput TCR immunosequencing, statistical association of individual TCRs with disease status, and machine learning were combined to predict cytomegalovirus infection status. A later analysis re-examined previously published TCR beta repertoires from hundreds of donors and added high-resolution HLA genotyping to investigate patterns of TCR occurrence. Rather than using new phenotypic data, the later analysis identified candidate immune exposures from TCR beta sequences and from how often those sequences occurred across donors. An earlier analysis of roughly 600 of the donors used high-throughput TCR beta sequencing to judge whether each TCR beta V gene segment behaved as functional or pseudogenic. Donor age, sex, ethnicity and CMV serostatus were compiled together with the repertoire data. A later genetic analysis took genome-wide SNP genotypes for about 65% of the roughly 670 donors and used that subset as a discovery cohort. All discovery cohort repertoires had been generated using a single sequencing platform. HLA typing covered class I and class II loci at four-digit resolution. The number of typed donors differed by locus: roughly 620-630 for A, B, C, DRB1 and DQB1; 500 to 550 for DQA1; around 580 for DPA1; and about 450 for DPB1. Several DR-DQ haplotypes were handled as single units for association and clustering because linkage in the cohort was strong. On average, roughly 240,000 unique TCR beta nucleotide sequences were sequenced per donor among 398 genotyped donors of the cohort, with roughly 18% of those sequences being non-productive.

The cohort consisted of 670 or so healthy bone marrow donors. At the time of sampling, every cohort member was nominally healthy, though immune exposures that went unrecorded were likely present. The donor tested CMV seropositive, placing the donor among the 289 seropositive members of the cohort. A peripheral blood sample was provided by each donor, and peripheral blood mononuclear cells were used for TCR beta sequencing. The Qiagen DNeasy Blood Extraction Kit was used to extract genomic DNA from the blood cell samples. The research as a whole found: Because HLA typing was missing for some donors at each locus, association tests included only the typed subset. Across donors, most TCR sequences were observed very rarely, whereas some public TCRs were present in many individuals. The study gave a list of 150 to 200 TCR beta chains associated with cytomegalovirus. A later analysis found that TCR association rates varied across HLA loci, with DRB1 alleles showing the most associated TCRs and HLA-C alleles the fewest. A further reported finding was that TCR beta sequences accurately predicted the HLA-A and HLA-B alleles for most subjects in the first cohort. The classifier was reported to diagnose cytomegalovirus status with high specificity and sensitivity in both the original cohort and the validation cohort. Compared with the roughly 670-donor mean, donors in an Asian-associated ancestry cluster had fewer N-insertions in productive TCRs, according to a later genetic analysis. When HLA alleles, especially DR and DQ, strongly co-occurred, TCR associations were difficult to assign to individual alleles. In a later analysis, HLA-associated TCR beta chains showed more clonal expansion and lower generation probabilities than non-associated chains that were equally common. A later analysis found that most CMV-associated TCR beta chains appeared HLA-restricted, with HLA associations seemingly driven largely by CMV exposure. Only TCR beta chains were sequenced in this cohort, and the absence of alpha or paired-chain data limited detectable features. V-gene and J-gene trimming of TCR beta chains was associated with a missense DCLRE1C variant in a later genetic analysis, and the association was replicated in an independent cohort. It was suggested by the authors that the approach could potentially be generalized to other disease states and immunological phenotypes. According to a later analysis, parvovirus B19, influenza, CMV and Epstein-Barr virus appeared linked to several top co-occurrence clusters. Some IMGT-functional V segments, including TRBV6-2 and TRBV6-3, could not be told apart with the 87-base-pair reads, so those segments were excluded. Over 15 rarely observed V segments, including chromosome 9 orphons, were excluded from the earlier analysis of about 500 of the donors because counts were too low. In a later analysis, 16,951 TCR beta sequences were associated with specific HLA alleles at a false discovery rate of 0.05. CMV serostatus was the only immune exposure information available for the cohort. Correlated functional status among segregating V segments might reflect linkage disequilibrium, but an unknown experimental factor could not be ruled out. In vitro tests confirmed that a few of the cytomegalovirus-associated TCR beta chains recognize cytomegalovirus antigens. A group of highly shared sequence variants was considered likely to be a technical artifact of the sequencing pipeline. Presence/absence analyses assumed roughly uniform sequencing depth across donors, an assumption that may not hold. In an earlier analysis of around 500 of the donors, most TCR beta V segments appeared in productive rearrangements about 87% or about 30% of the time, broadly matching IMGT annotations.

The germline V gene yields MNHNS for CDR1 and SASEGT for CDR2. The V end loses 3 bases and the J end loses 1 base, and a stretch of 14 bases separates them. The cysteine opens and the phenylalanine closes a CDR3 of 16 amino acids. Just CDR3 DNA is preserved here, 48 bases in frame from base 1. As to this clone: Its target antigen remains unknown. Per-nucleotide qualities are absent, and no much larger clonotype sits a single base away.

Library generation was performed with the immunoSEQ multiplex PCR assay. For the multiplex PCR, a mixture combining 60 forward primers for TCR Vbeta segments and 13 reverse primers for TCR Jbeta segments was used. The CDR3 region of rearranged TCR beta genes was amplified from genomic DNA by a multiplex PCR assay. Amplified TCR beta libraries were sequenced as 87-base-pair reads on the Illumina HiSeq System. From the authors' description of their analysis: A later analysis counted some 74 million unique TCR beta chains across the 600 to 850 repertoires, and about 10 million of these chains were shared by at least two donors. Raw reads were error-corrected and collapsed into unique sequences with a nearest-neighbor algorithm that merged closely related sequences to remove PCR and sequencing errors. CDR3 sequences were aligned to IMGT reference sequences to assign V, D and J gene segments. For a sequence to be retained, at least a six-nucleotide match to both a V gene segment and a J gene segment was required. A rearrangement counted as productive if the CDR3 had no stop codons and remained in frame with V and J, and every other rearrangement counted as non-productive. CDR3 was defined by IMGT convention, running from the second conserved V-encoded cysteine to the conserved J-encoded phenylalanine. The earlier analysis of 587 of the donors excluded any sequence lacking an unambiguous match to a single V gene segment. In an earlier analysis of 450 to 700 of the donors, V segments were called functional above 56.7% productive rearrangements and were called segregating when the between-donor standard deviation exceeded 5%. A statistical classification framework was built to diagnose cytomegalovirus status from the catalog of TCR beta chain sequences. A later analysis assigned V and J genes by comparing TCR nucleotide sequences with IMGT/GENE-DB human TR gene sequences. A later analysis assigned CDR3 sequences and most-parsimonious VDJ recombination scenarios with the TCRdist pipeline. A later analysis defined each TCR beta chain by its CDR3 amino acid sequence plus V-gene family, and excluded reads lacking a unique V-gene family. A later analysis removed 592 highly shared, low-generation-probability nucleotide sequences to deal with suspected cross-contamination and a sequencing artifact. For each public chain, a later analysis derived a clonal expansion index from normalized ranks of inferred template counts within each repertoire. A later analysis computed generation probabilities with a VDJ recombination model fitted to out-of-frame rearrangements, and checked the results against IGoR. In a later analysis, TCR-TCR, TCR-HLA and TCR-CMV co-occurrence was scored with hypergeometric tests, and a repertoire-size bias correction was applied to TCR pairs. A later analysis estimated false discovery rates by permuting HLA or CMV assignments 20 times. A later analysis grouped co-occurring TCRs with DBSCAN, adding TCRdist sequence similarity when clustering within HLA-allele-positive subsets. Repertoires with fewer than 30,000 or more than 120,000 public chains, plus five repertoires with anomalous nucleotide sharing, were excluded from co-occurrence clustering. TCRdb obtained this table from immuneACCESS and retained in-frame rearrangements with V and J assigned. These tables miss some clones; where compared with another copy, unresolved V genes account for less than half of the shortfall, and the remainder is unexplained. The V and J calls and clone size come from that table; D and trimming were worked out from the DNA. The sample yields about 170,000 clones; 75% to 85% were counted once. The ten most abundant clones make up 1.4% to 1.5% of the sample.

The sample taken for sequencing was PBMCs. The chain couples TRBV6-1 to TRBJ2-3; no confident D gene assignment can be made. This TCR derives from a woman aged 30 to 39 in good health and CMV-seropositive. The nucleotide sequence is TGTGCCAGCAGTGAGAGGCAGATTTGGGGCACAGATACGCAGTATTTT. The encoded protein is CASSERQIWGTDTQYF.